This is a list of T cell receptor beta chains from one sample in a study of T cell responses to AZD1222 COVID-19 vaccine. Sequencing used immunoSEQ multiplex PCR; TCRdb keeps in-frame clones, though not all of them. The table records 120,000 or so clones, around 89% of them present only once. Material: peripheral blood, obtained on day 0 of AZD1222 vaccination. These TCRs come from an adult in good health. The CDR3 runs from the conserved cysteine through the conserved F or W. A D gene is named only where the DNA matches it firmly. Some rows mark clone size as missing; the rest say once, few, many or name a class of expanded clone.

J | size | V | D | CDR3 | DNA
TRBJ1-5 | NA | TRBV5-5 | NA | CASSLTGTSQPQHF | TGTGCCAGCAGCTTGACAGGGACCTCGCAGCCCCAGCATTTT
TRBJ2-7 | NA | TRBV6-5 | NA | CASRSWGNEQYF | TGTGCCAGCAGATCTTGGGGGAACGAGCAGTACTTC
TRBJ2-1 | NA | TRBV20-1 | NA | CSATTIHEQFF | TGCAGTGCAACTACCATCCATGAGCAGTTCTTC
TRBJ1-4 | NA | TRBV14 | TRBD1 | CASSLHPGGSGKLFF | TGTGCCAGCAGCCTCCATCCAGGGGGATCGGGAAAACTGTTTTTT
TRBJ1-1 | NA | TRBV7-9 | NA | CASSNTGLLGFF | TGTGCCAGCAGCAACACAGGGTTGTTAGGTTTCTTT
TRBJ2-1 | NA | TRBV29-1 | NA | CSGLRAYNEQFF | TGCAGCGGTCTCCGGGCCTACAATGAGCAGTTCTTC
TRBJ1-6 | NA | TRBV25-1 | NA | CASSAPGPLYNSPLHF | TGTGCCAGCAGTGCCCCTGGCCCGCTCTATAATTCACCCCTCCACTTT
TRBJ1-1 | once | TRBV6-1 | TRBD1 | CASSDGDSLHTEAFF | TGTGCCAGCAGTGACGGGGACAGCCTACACACTGAAGCTTTCTTT
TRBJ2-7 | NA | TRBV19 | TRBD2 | CASSIGPSGSLDEQYF | TGTGCCAGTAGTATTGGCCCTAGCGGGAGTCTGGACGAGCAGTACTTC
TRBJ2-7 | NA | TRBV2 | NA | CASSEASSGAIYEQYF | TGTGCCAGCAGTGAAGCGAGTTCAGGGGCTATTTACGAGCAGTACTTC